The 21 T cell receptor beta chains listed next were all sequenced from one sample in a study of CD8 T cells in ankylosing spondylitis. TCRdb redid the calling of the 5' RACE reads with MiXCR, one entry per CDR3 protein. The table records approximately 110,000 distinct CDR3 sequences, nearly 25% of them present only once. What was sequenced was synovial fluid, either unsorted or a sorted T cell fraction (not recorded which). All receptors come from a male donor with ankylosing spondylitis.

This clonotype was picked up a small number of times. Here the CDR3 DNA reads TGTGCCATCAGTGAGGGGTTGGAGAATGAAAAACTGTTTTTT. Translation: CAISEGLENEKLFF. The V gene is TRBV10-3, the J gene TRBJ1-4; D unresolved. The CDR3 covers 14 residues. The V end was cut by 2 bases, the J end by 5 bases, with 9 bases between. Germline CDR1 is ENHRY and CDR2 is SYGVKD.

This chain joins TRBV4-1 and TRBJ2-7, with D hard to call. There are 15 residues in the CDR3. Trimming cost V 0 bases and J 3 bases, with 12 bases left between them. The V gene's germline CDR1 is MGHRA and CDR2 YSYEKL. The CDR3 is CASSQDRILSYEQYF. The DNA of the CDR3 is TGCGCCAGCAGCCAAGACCGGATTCTGAGCTACGAGCAGTACTTC.

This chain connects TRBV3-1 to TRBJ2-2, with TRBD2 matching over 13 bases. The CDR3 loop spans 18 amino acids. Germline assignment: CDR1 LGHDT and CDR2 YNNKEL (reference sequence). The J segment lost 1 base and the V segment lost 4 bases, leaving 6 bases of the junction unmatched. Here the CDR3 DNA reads TGTGCCAGCAGCCGGACTAGCGGGAGACTACAGAACACCGGGGAGCTGTTTTTT. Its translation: CASSRTSGRLQNTGELFF.

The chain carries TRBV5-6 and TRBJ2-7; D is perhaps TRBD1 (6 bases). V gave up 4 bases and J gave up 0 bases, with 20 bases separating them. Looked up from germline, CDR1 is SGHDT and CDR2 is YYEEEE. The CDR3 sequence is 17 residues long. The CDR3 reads CASSLYGLGTSSYEQYV. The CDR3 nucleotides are TGTGCCAGCAGCCTCTATGGACTGGGGACAAGCTCCTACGAGCAGTACGTC.

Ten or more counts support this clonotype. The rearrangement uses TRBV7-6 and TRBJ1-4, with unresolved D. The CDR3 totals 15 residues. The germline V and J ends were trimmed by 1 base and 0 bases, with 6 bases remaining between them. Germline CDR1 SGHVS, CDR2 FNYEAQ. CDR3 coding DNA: TGTGCCAGCAGCTTAGAACCGGCAACTAATGAAAAACTGTTTTTT. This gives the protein CASSLEPATNEKLFF.

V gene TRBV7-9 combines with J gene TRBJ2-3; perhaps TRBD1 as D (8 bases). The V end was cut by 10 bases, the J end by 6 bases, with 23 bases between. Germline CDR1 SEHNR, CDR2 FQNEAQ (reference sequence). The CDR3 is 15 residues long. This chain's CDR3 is CATTNRGEGHDTQYF. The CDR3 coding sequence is TGTGCCACCACCAACAGGGGGGAGGGCCACGATACGCAGTATTTT.

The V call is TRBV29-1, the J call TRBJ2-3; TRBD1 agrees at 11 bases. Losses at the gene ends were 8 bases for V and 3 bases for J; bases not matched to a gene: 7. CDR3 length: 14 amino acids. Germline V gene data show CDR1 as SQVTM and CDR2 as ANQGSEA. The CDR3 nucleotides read TGCAGCCACGGACAGGGGGCGCCGACAGATACGCAGTATTTT. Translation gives CSHGQGAPTDTQYF.

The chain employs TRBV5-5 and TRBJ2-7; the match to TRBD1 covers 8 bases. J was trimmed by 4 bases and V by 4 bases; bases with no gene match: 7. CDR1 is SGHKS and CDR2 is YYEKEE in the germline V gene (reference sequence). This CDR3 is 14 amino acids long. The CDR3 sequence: CASSGTGSLYEQYF. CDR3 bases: TGTGCCAGCAGCGGGACAGGAAGCCTATACGAGCAGTACTTC.

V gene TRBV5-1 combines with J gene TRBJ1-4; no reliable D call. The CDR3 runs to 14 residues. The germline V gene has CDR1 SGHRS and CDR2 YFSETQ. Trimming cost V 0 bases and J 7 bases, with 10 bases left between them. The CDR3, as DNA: TGCGCCAGCAGCTTGGCAGGCCCTGGTGAAAAACTGTTTTTT. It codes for CASSLAGPGEKLFF.

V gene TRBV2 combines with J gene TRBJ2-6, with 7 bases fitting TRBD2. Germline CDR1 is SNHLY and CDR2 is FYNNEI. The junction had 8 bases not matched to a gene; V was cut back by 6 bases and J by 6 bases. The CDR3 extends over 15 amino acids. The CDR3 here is CASRAGGGMANVLTF. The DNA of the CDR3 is TGTGCCAGCAGAGCCGGCGGGGGAATGGCCAACGTCCTGACTTTC.

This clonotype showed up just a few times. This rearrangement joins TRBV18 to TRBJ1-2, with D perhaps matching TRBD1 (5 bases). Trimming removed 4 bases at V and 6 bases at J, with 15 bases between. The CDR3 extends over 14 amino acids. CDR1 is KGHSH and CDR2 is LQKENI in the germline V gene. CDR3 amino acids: CASSLSSREDGYTF. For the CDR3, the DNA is TGTGCCAGCTCACTGAGCTCCAGGGAGGATGGCTACACCTTC. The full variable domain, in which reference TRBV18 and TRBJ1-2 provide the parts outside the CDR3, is NAGVMQNPRHLVRRRGQEARLRCSPMKGHSHVYWYRQLPEEGLKFMVYLQKENIIDESGMPKERFSAEFPKEGPSILRIQQVVRGDSAAYFCASSLSSREDGYTFGSGTRLTVV.

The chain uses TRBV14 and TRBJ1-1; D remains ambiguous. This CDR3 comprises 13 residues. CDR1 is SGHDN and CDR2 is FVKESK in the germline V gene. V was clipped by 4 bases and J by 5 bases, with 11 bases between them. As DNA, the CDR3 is TGTGCCAGCAGCCCCTCATCTGGTACTGAAGCTTTCTTT. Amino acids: CASSPSSGTEAFF.

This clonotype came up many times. CDR3 bases: TGCGCCAGCACTTCCGGGACACCGGGGATGGATACGCAGTATTTT. It translates to CASTSGTPGMDTQYF. V usage is TRBV5-1 and J usage is TRBJ2-3; the D gene is possibly TRBD1 (6 bases). CDR3 size: 15 residues. Germline lookup yields CDR1 SGHRS and CDR2 YFSETQ. Between the trimmed V and J ends, which lost 6 bases and 6 bases, there was a span of 20 bases.

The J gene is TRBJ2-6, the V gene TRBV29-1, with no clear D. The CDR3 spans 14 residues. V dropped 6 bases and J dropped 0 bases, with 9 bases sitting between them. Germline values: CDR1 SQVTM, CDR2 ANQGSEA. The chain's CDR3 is CSVSPSSGANVLTF. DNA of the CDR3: TGCAGCGTCTCACCGAGCTCTGGGGCCAACGTCCTGACTTTC.

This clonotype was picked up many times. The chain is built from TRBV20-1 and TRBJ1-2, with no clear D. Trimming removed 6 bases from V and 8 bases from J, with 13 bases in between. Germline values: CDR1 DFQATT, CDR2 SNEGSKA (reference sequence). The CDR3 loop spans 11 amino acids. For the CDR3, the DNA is TGCAGTGCGTTTGATGGGAACGGCTACACCTTC. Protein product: CSAFDGNGYTF.

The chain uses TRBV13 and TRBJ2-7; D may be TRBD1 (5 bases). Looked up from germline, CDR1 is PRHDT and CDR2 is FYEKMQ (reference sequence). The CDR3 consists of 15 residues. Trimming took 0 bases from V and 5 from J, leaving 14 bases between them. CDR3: CASSLGGSGSDEQYF. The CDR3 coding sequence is TGTGCCAGCAGCTTAGGCGGTTCAGGGTCGGACGAGCAGTACTTC.

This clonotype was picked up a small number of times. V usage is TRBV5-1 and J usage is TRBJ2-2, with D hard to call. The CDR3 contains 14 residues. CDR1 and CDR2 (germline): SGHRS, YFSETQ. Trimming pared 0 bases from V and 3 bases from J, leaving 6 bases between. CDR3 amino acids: CASSLGLDTGELFF. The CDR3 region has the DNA TGCGCCAGCAGCTTGGGACTTGACACCGGGGAGCTGTTTTTT.

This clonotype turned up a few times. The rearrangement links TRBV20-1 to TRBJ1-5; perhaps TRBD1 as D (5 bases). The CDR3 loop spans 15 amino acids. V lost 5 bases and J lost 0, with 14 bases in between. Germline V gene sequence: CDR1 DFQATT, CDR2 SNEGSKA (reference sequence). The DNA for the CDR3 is TGCAGTGCTTCCTACCAGGGCTATAGCAATCAGCCCCAGCATTTT. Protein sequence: CSASYQGYSNQPQHF.

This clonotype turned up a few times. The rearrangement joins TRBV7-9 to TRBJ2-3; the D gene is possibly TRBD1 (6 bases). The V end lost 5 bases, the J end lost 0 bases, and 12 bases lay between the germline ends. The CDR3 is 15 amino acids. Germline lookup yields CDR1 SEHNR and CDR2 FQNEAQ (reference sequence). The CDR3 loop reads CASSPTGISTDTQYF. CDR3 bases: TGTGCCAGCAGCCCAACAGGGATTAGCACAGATACGCAGTATTTT.

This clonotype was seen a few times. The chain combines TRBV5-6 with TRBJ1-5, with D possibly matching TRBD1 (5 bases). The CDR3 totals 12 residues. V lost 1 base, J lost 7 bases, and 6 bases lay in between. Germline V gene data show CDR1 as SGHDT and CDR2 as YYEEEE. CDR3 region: CASSLWTQPQHF. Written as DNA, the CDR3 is TGTGCCAGCAGCTTGTGGACACAGCCCCAGCATTTT.

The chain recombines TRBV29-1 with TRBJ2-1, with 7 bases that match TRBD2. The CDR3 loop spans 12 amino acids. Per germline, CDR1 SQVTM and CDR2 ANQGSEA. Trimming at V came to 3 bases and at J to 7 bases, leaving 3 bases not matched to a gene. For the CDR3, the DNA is TGCAGCGTTGACAGCGGGAAGAATGAGCAGTTCTTC. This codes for CSVDSGKNEQFF.